The 12 T cell receptor beta chains given below trace back to one sample, sequenced in a study of shared clonotypes between healthy human individuals. Assay: immunoSEQ multiplex PCR; the TCRdb copy retains only in-frame clones and omits some. The sample has roughly 500,000 clones; about 96% are singletons. Sequences were obtained from naive CD4+ T cells sorted from blood. Subset in this sample: CD45RA+ positively selected. Receptor source: a woman aged 30 to 39 in good health.

This clone was seen just once. V gene TRBV9 combines with J gene TRBJ2-7; 7 bases are a match to TRBD2. Germline CDR1 is SGDLS and CDR2 is YYNGEE. The ends lost 2 bases at V and 3 bases at J; junction bases unmatched: 8. The CDR3 is made up of 15 amino acids. CDR3 nucleotide sequence: TGTGCCAGCAGCGTTTCCCCTAGCGGAGTCTACGAGCAGTACTTC. The encoded protein is CASSVSPSGVYEQYF.

The chain has TRBV9 and TRBJ2-6; no clear D gene. Germline CDR1 is SGDLS and CDR2 is YYNGEE. The V gene lost 0 bases and the J gene lost 0 bases, with 4 bases spanning the gap. The CDR3 is made up of 15 amino acids. CDR3 sequence: CASSVGGSGANVLTF. CDR3 sequence (DNA): TGTGCCAGCAGCGTAGGGGGCTCTGGGGCCAACGTCCTGACTTTC.

The rearrangement joins TRBV28 to TRBJ2-1; the D is unclear. Germline assignment: CDR1 MDHEN and CDR2 SYDVKM. The CDR3 contains 15 residues. V lost 4 bases to trimming and J lost 4 bases, with 14 bases between them. The CDR3 protein is CASSSEREIYNEQFF. CDR3 coding DNA: TGTGCCAGCAGTTCCGAGCGAGAAATTTACAATGAGCAGTTCTTC.

This chain connects TRBV28 to TRBJ1-1; 12 positions agree with TRBD1. J gave up 5 bases and V 3 bases, and 7 bases lay outside the gene matches. This CDR3 comprises 16 residues. From germline, CDR1 is MDHEN and CDR2 SYDVKM. In DNA, the CDR3 is TGTGCCAGCAGTTTGTGGGACAGGGGGCGAGGGACTGAAGCTTTCTTT. This gives the protein CASSLWDRGRGTEAFF.

The rearrangement links TRBV28 to TRBJ2-1; D is uncertain. The V gene lost 1 base and the J gene lost 5 bases, with 12 bases spanning the gap. The CDR3 has 15 amino acids. In germline, CDR1 is MDHEN, CDR2 SYDVKM. The CDR3 is CASSLFQSRNNEQFF. The CDR3 nucleotides read TGTGCCAGCAGTTTATTCCAGTCTAGAAACAATGAGCAGTTCTTC.

V and J are TRBV5-4 and TRBJ2-1; TRBD2 agrees at 13 bases. The CDR3 has 16 amino acids. Looked up from germline, CDR1 is SGHNT and CDR2 is YYREEE (reference sequence). V shed 9 bases and J 4 bases; nucleotides not matched to a gene: 10. In DNA form, the CDR3 reads TGTGCCATCACAGTACCGGGACTAGCGGGGTACAATGAGCAGTTCTTC. Encoded protein: CAITVPGLAGYNEQFF.

This CDR3 reads CASSIASTNEQFF. CDR3 bases: TGTGCCAGCAGCATCGCCTCGACCAATGAGCAGTTCTTC. The chain recombines TRBV5-6 with TRBJ2-1; D not certain. Germline-derived CDR1 and CDR2 are SGHDT and YYEEEE. V was cut by 4 bases and J by 6 bases, with 11 bases left in between. The CDR3 is 13 residues long.

The chain couples TRBV11-3 to TRBJ2-7, with D hard to call. Trimming shortened V by 0 bases and J by 12 bases, and 15 bases separated the two germline ends. Looked up from germline, CDR1 is SGHNT and CDR2 is YENEEA. CDR3 size: 13 residues. The CDR3 sequence is CASSLEPHRETYF. Here the CDR3 DNA reads TGTGCCAGCAGCTTAGAACCCCACAGAGAAACGTACTTC.

This clone showed up just a few times. The CDR3 does not end in the conserved phenylalanine or tryptophan, so this is likely a read error. The DNA is left out, because the CDR3 cannot be placed on it with certainty; the CDR3 is given as TCRdb lists it. The gene calls are TRBV5-4 and TRBJ2-7; the table's D call, TRBD2, was not checked against the DNA. The V gene's germline CDR1 is SGHNT and CDR2 YYREEE (reference sequence). The CDR3 is 12 amino acids in total, end residues counted. This CDR3 reads CASSLWGGLAQL.

For this clone: Other DNA variants within this sample encode the same CDR3. This sequence joins TRBV5-1 and TRBJ1-1, with unresolved D. Per germline, CDR1 SGHRS and CDR2 YFSETQ. The CDR3 has 13 amino acids. V was clipped by 2 bases and J by 1 base, with 6 bases between them. CDR3 nucleotide sequence: TGCGCCAGCAGCTTAACGGGGAACACTGAAGCTTTCTTT. It translates to CASSLTGNTEAFF.

This sequence joins TRBV5-4 and TRBJ2-6; 7 nucleotides match TRBD1. Per the germline V gene, CDR1 is SGHNT and CDR2 is YYREEE (reference sequence). The CDR3 is made up of 14 amino acids. V lost 8 bases to trimming and J lost 4 bases; unmatched junction nucleotides: 6. CDR3 in DNA: TGTGCCAGTACCAGGGGGATAGGGGCCAACGTCCTGACTTTC. Protein sequence: CASTRGIGANVLTF.

V and J are TRBV9 and TRBJ2-1; 10 bases are shared with TRBD2. CDR3 length equals 15 residues. J gave up 4 bases and V 1 base, and 2 bases lay outside the gene matches. The germline gives CDR1 SGDLS, CDR2 YYNGEE. Here the CDR3 reads CASSVSGREYNEQFF. CDR3 nucleotide sequence: TGTGCCAGCAGCGTAAGCGGGAGGGAATACAATGAGCAGTTCTTC.